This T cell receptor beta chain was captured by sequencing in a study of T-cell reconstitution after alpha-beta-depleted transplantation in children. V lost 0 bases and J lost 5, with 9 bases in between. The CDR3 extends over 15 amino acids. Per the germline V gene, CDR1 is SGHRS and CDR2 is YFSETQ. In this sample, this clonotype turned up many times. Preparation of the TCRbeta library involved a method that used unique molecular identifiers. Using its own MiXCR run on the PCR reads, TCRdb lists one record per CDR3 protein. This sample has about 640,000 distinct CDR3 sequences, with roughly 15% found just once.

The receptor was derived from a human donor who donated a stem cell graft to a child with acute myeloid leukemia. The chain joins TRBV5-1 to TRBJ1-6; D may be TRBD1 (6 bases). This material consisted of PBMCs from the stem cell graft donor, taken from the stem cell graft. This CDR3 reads CASSLDGQNNSPLHF. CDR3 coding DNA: TGCGCCAGCAGCTTGGACGGACAGAATAATTCACCCCTCCACTTT. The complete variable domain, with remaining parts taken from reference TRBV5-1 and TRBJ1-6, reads KAGVTQTPRYLIKTRGQQVTLSCSPISGHRSVSWYQQTPGQGLQFLFEYFSETQRNKGNFPGRFSGRQFSNSRSEMNVSTLELGDSALYLCASSLDGQNNSPLHFGNGTRLTVT.